This TCR beta chain came from a study of T cell repertoires in cytomegalovirus infection. Regarding the study as a whole: Identification of carriers of CMV plus the relevant HLA was achieved through cumulative public TCR beta family frequency. Across the ex vivo response, the dominant clonotypes were HLA-C-restricted CMV-specific TCR beta clonotypes.

This clonotype has ten or more counts. The antigen is not known. TCRdb re-called the reads with MiXCR, one entry per CDR3 protein. Of fewer than 550,000 distinct CDR3 sequences listed, approximately 10% are singletons. This receptor was taken from a human donor in good health (CMV status not recorded). Some clones in this sample may be carry-over from other donors' samples. Material: PBMCs.

The CDR3 here is CASSFGDSPLHF. CDR3 nucleotides: TGTGCCAGCAGCTTTGGGGACTCACCCCTCCACTTT. This chain joins TRBV27 and TRBJ1-6, with D possibly matching TRBD1 (5 bases). The CDR3 totals 12 residues. The ends were cut back, 6 bases at V and 10 bases at J, with 10 bases in the middle. The germline gives CDR1 MNHEY, CDR2 SMNVEV (reference sequence).